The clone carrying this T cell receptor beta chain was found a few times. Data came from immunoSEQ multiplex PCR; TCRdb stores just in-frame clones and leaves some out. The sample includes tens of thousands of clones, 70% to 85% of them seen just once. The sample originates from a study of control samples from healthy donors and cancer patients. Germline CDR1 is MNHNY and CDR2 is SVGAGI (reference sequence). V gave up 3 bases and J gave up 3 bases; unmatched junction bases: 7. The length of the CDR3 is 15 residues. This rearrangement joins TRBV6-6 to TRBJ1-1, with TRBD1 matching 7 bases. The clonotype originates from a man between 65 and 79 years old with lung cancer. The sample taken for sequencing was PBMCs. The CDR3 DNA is TGTGCCAGCAGTTATCTAGGGGGCATGGACACTGAAGCTTTCTTT. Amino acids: CASSYLGGMDTEAFF.